A single count supports the clone carrying this T cell receptor (beta chain). Its target is not known. Repertoires were generated with immunoSEQ multiplex PCR, while TCRdb's copy carries only in-frame clones and drops some. There are 10,000 to 12,000 clones in the sample; 40% to 50% occur only once, and roughly 3.9% lies in the top ten. This sample is drawn from a study of T cells in localized non-small cell lung cancer. Findings and caveats of the study: Researchers found a median approximately 57 of the top 100 tumor clones in adjacent lung. Longer survival (overall) was linked to higher T cell density in blood.

Specimen: lymph node tissue, collected before any cancer treatment. This clonotype was obtained from a woman between 40 and 69 years old with stage II squamous cell lung carcinoma.

In nucleotides, the CDR3 is TGTGCCAGCGAAAGGGACACATACACTGAAGCTTTCTTT. Protein: CASERDTYTEAFF. The chain joins TRBV25-1 to TRBJ1-1; possible D gene TRBD1, 6 bases. Trimming removed 8 bases at V and 3 bases at J, with 13 bases between. The CDR3 runs to 13 residues. CDR1 and CDR2 from the germline V gene are MGHDK and SYGVNS.